This T cell receptor (beta chain) was sequenced for a study of hypomethylating agent response in myelodysplastic syndrome. General study results and limits: The MDS versus healthy comparison may be affected by non-age-matched controls. Across all patients and within response groups, hypomethylating treatment left richness, diversity and clonality without significant change.

Sequenced by immunoSEQ multiplex PCR; TCRdb stores in-frame clones only, minus some. The sample has roughly 9,800 clones, nearly 85% seen once; the top ten hold 4%. A note on this clone: Its antigen remains unknown.

No T-cell subset sorting was done; bone marrow was analyzed in bulk. The receptor was isolated from a human donor with myelodysplastic syndrome. The material was bone marrow, obtained before or after starting hypomethylating agent treatment for myelodysplastic syndrome (not recorded which).

The CDR3 loop is CASSLQGYTIYF. In DNA form, the CDR3 reads TGTGCCAGCAGCCTGCAGGGATACACCATATATTTT. The chain is built from TRBV14 and TRBJ1-3; TRBD1 might be the D (5 bases). The CDR3 length is 12 residues. CDR1 is SGHDN, CDR2 FVKESK, per germline. Trimming cost V 4 bases and J 8 bases, with 9 bases left between them. Filled out from reference TRBV14 and TRBJ1-3, the complete variable domain reads EAGVTQFPSHSVIEKGQTVTLRCDPISGHDNLYWYRRVMGKEIKFLLHFVKESKQDESGMPNNRFLAERTGGTYSTLKVQPAELEDSGVYFCASSLQGYTIYFGEGSWLTVV.